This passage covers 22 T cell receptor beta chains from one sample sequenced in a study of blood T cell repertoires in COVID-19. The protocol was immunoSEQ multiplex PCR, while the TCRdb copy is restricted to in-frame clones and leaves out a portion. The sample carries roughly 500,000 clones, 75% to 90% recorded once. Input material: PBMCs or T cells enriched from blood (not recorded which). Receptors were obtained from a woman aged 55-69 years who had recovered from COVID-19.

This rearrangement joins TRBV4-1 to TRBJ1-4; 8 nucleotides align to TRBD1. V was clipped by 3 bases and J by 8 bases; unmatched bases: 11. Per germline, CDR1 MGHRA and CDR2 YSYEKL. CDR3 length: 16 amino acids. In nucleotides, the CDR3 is TGCGCCAGCAGCCAGTTTCAGGGGGCTCGAGAAGAAAAACTGTTTTTT. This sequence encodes CASSQFQGAREEKLFF.

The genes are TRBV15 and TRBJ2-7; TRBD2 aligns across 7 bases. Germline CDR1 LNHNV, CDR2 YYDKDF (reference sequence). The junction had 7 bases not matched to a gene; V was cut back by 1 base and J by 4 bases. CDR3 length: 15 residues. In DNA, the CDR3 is TGTGCCACCAGCAGAGCCTTGGGCGGGGGTTACGAGCAGTACGTC. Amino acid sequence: CATSRALGGGYEQYV.

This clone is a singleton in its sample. The CDR3 region has the DNA TGTGCCAGCAGTCTAATGGGGGGGGCTTCCAAAAACATTCAGTACTTC. Amino acids: CASSLMGGASKNIQYF. V gene TRBV27 combines with J gene TRBJ2-4; D is possibly TRBD2 (7 bases). The germline V gene has CDR1 MNHEY and CDR2 SMNVEV (reference sequence). The ends were cut back, 5 bases at V and 2 bases at J, with 16 bases in the middle. The CDR3 runs 16 residues.

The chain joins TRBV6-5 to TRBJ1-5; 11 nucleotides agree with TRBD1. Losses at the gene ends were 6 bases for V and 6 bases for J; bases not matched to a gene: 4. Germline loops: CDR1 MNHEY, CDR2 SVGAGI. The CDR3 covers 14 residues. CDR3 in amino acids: CASRHGTGGQPQHF. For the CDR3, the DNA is TGTGCCAGCAGGCACGGGACAGGGGGTCAGCCCCAGCATTTT.

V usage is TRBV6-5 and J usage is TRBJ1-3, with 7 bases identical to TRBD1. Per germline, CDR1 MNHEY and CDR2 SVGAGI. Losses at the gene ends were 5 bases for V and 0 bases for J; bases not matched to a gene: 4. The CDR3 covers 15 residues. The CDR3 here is CASSTGQVSGNTIYF. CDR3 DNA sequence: TGTGCCAGCAGTACAGGACAGGTCTCTGGAAACACCATATATTTT.

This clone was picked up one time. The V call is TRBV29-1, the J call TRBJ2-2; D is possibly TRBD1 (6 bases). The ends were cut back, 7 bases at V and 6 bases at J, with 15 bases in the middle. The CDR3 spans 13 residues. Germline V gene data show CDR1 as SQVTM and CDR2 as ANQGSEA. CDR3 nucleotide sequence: TGCAGCGCTATAAGAAACAGGGCCGGGGAGCTGTTTTTT. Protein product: CSAIRNRAGELFF.

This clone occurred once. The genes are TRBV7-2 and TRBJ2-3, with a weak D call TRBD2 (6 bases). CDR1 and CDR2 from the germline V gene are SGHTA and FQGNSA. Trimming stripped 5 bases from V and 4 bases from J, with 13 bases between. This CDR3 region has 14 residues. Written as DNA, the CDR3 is TGTGCCAGCAGCCTGGGACTCCTCCCAGATACGCAGTATTTT. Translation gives CASSLGLLPDTQYF.

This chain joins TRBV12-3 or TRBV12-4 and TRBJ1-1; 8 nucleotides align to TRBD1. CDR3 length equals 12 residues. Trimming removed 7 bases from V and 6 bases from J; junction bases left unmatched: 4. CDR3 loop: CASTPDRAEAFF. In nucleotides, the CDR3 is TGTGCCAGCACCCCGGACAGGGCTGAAGCTTTCTTT.

The DNA of the CDR3 is TGTGCCAGCAGCAAGGACAGGGGCCCGTTTAAGCAGTACGTC. Protein: CASSKDRGPFKQYV. The rearrangement joins TRBV6-2 or TRBV6-3 to TRBJ2-7, with 9 bases that match TRBD1. CDR3 length equals 14 residues. V dropped 6 bases and J dropped 8; count of bases not matched to a gene: 11. Germline CDR1 MNHEY, CDR2 SVGEGT.

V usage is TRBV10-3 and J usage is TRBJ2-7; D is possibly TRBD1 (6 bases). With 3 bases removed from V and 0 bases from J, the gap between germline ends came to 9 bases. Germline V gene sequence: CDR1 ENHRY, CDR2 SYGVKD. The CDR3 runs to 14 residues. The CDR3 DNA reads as TGTGCCATCAGTGACAGGGACAACTCCTACGAGCAGTACGTC. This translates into CAISDRDNSYEQYV.

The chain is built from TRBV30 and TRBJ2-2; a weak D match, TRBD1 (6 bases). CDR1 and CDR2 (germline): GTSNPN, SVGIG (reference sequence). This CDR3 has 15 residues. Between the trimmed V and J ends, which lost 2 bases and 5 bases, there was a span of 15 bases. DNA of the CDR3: TGTGCCTGGAGTTCCAGGGGATCCAGGACCGGGGAGCTGTTTTTT. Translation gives CAWSSRGSRTGELFF.

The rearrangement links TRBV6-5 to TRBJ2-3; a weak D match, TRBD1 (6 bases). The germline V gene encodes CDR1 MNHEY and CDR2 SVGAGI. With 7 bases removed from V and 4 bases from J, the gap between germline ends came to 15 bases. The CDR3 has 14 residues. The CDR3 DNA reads TGTGCCAGCATAGGAACAGGGTTGTCAGATACGCAGTATTTT. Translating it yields CASIGTGLSDTQYF.

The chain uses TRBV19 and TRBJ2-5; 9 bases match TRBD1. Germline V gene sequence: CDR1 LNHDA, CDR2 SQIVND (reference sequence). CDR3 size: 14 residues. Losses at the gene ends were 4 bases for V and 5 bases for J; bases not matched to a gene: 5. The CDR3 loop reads CASSNGQGWETQYF. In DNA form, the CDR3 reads TGTGCCAGTAGTAACGGACAGGGGTGGGAGACCCAGTACTTC.

CDR3: CASGPGGHWYGYTF. The CDR3, as DNA: TGTGCTAGTGGTCCGGGAGGGCATTGGTATGGCTACACCTTC. The V gene is TRBV12-5, the J gene TRBJ1-2; D not resolved. The CDR3 is 14 residues long. V dropped 5 bases and J dropped 5 bases, with 15 bases sitting between them. Germline CDR1 reads LGHNT; CDR2 reads FRNRAP.

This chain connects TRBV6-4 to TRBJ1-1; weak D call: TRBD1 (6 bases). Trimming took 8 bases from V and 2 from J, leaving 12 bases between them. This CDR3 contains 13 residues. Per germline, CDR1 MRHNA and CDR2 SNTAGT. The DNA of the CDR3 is TGTGCCAGCTGGCAGGGGCTAAACACTGAAGCTTTCTTT. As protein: CASWQGLNTEAFF.

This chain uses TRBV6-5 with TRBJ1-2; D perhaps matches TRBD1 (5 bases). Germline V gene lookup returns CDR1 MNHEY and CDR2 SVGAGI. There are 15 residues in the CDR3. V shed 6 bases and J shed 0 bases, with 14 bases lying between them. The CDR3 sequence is CASRRQLTTNYGYTF. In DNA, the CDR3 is TGTGCCAGCAGGAGACAGCTTACTACTAACTATGGCTACACCTTC.

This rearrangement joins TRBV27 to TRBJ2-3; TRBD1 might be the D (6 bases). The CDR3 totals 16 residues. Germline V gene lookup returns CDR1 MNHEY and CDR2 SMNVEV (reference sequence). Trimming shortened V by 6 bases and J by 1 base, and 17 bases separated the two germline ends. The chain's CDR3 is CASSLLVGGGTDTQYF. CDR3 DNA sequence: TGTGCCAGCAGCCTACTGGTAGGGGGAGGCACAGATACGCAGTATTTT.

The CDR3 region is CASSFAGDTDTQYF. In DNA form, the CDR3 reads TGCGCCAGCAGCTTCGCGGGGGACACAGATACGCAGTATTTT. This chain uses TRBV5-1 with TRBJ2-3; TRBD2 matches at 7 bases. The CDR3 length is 14 residues. CDR1 and CDR2 (germline): SGHRS, YFSETQ. V lost 2 bases and J lost 2; bases outside the gene matches: 2. Variable domain in full (rest from reference TRBV5-1 and TRBJ2-3): KAGVTQTPRYLIKTRGQQVTLSCSPISGHRSVSWYQQTPGQGLQFLFEYFSETQRNKGNFPGRFSGRQFSNSRSEMNVSTLELGDSALYLCASSFAGDTDTQYFGPGTRLTVL.

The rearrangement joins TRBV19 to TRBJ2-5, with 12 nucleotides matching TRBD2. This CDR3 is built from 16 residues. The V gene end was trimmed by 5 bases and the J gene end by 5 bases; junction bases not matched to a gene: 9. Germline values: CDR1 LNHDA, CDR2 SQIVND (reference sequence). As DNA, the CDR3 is TGTGCCAGTAGTCCAGGACTAGCGGGGCCGAGGGAGACCCAGTACTTC. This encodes CASSPGLAGPRETQYF.

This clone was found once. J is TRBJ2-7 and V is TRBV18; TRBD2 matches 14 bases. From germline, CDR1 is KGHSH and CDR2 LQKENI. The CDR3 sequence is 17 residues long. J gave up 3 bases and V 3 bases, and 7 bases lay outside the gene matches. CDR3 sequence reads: CASSPAGLAGEYYEQYV. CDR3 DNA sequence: TGTGCCAGCTCACCGGCGGGACTAGCGGGGGAGTACTACGAGCAGTACGTC.

The CDR3 coding sequence is TGCGCCAGCAGTCCTCTCGCGGGGGGCCTCAATGAGCAGTTCTTC. Encoded protein: CASSPLAGGLNEQFF. V usage is TRBV5-1 and J usage is TRBJ2-1; 8 positions match TRBD2. Germline CDR1 and CDR2: SGHRS and YFSETQ. The length of the CDR3 is 15 residues. Trimming removed 5 bases from V and 6 bases from J; junction bases left unmatched: 10.

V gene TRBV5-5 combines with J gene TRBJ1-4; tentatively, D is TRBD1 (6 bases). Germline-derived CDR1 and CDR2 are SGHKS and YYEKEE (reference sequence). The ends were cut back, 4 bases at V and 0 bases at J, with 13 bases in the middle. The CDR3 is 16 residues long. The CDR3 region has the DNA TGTGCCAGCAGCCGAGGACAGCTTGCAACTAATGAAAAACTGTTTTTT. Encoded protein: CASSRGQLATNEKLFF.